Shown below are 24 T cell receptor beta chains from a single sample sequenced in a study of blood T cell repertoires in COVID-19. TCRdb keeps only in-frame clones here, not all; method: immunoSEQ multiplex PCR. The repertoire holds some 160,000 clones, with around 85% as singletons. The sequenced sample consisted of peripheral blood. The origin of the receptors is a woman aged 80 or older with COVID-19, enrolled during active disease.

V usage is TRBV3-1 (or the pseudogene TRBV3-2) and J usage is TRBJ1-2, with 8 bases fitting TRBD1. Germline CDR1 LGHDT, CDR2 YNNKEL (reference sequence). This CDR3 has 15 residues. V trimming: 3 bases; J trimming: 6 bases; junction bases outside the gene matches: 9. The chain's CDR3 is CASSHWDRPGNGYTF. CDR3 DNA: TGTGCCAGCAGCCATTGGGACAGGCCAGGAAATGGCTACACCTTC.

The gene calls are TRBV7-9 and TRBJ1-6, with unresolved D. The CDR3 has 12 residues. V was shortened by 10 bases and J by 7 bases, with 11 bases between the two germline ends. Per the germline V gene, CDR1 is SEHNR and CDR2 is FQNEAQ (reference sequence). In DNA form, the CDR3 reads TGTGCCACCGGGTCGTCGAATTCACCCCTCCACTTT. Amino acids: CATGSSNSPLHF.

The V and J genes are TRBV7-3 and TRBJ1-6; 9 nucleotides line up with TRBD1. The V gene's germline CDR1 is SGHTA and CDR2 FQGTGA. The CDR3 is made up of 14 amino acids. The V and J ends lost 6 bases and 10 bases, in that order; junction bases with no gene match: 7. CDR3 loop: CASSPDRGVSPLHF. DNA for the CDR3: TGTGCCAGCAGTCCGGACAGGGGAGTCTCACCCCTCCACTTT.

This clone showed up just once. V and J are TRBV11-2 and TRBJ1-3; a possible D gene is TRBD1 (6 bases). This CDR3 contains 16 residues. Trimming stripped 4 bases from V and 0 bases from J, with 13 bases between. CDR1 and CDR2 (germline): SGHAT, FQNNGV. The CDR3 nucleotides read TGTGCCAGCAGCTCCTCCGGACAGACCTCTGGAAACACCATATATTTT. It codes for CASSSSGQTSGNTIYF.

On this clone itself: This specimen includes other DNA sequences encoding the same CDR3. The CDR3 sequence: CATSRDLQPQHF. DNA for the CDR3: TGTGCCACCAGCAGAGATCTCCAGCCCCAGCATTTT. This rearrangement joins TRBV15 to TRBJ1-5; no clear D gene. CDR1 is LNHNV and CDR2 is YYDKDF in the germline V gene (reference sequence). Trimming pared 0 bases from V and 7 bases from J, leaving 4 bases between. CDR3 length equals 12 residues.

The V and J genes are TRBV5-4 and TRBJ1-4, with 7 bases aligning to TRBD1. V shed 5 bases and J 8 bases; nucleotides not matched to a gene: 6. Per germline, CDR1 SGHNT and CDR2 YYREEE (reference sequence). The CDR3 is made up of 13 amino acids. CDR3 in amino acids: CASRTGATEKLFF. The CDR3 coding sequence is TGTGCCAGCAGAACAGGGGCCACGGAAAAACTGTTTTTT.

The V call is TRBV5-1, the J call TRBJ2-1; 13 bases are shared with TRBD2. This CDR3 has 16 amino acids. Germline V gives CDR1 SGHRS, CDR2 YFSETQ. V shed 0 bases, J shed 8 bases, and the junction held 5 bases outside the gene matches. The CDR3 reads CASSLAGTSGIDEQFF. The DNA of the CDR3 is TGCGCCAGCAGCTTGGCGGGGACTAGCGGGATTGATGAGCAGTTCTTC.

Concerning this clone: Distinct nucleotide sequences in the sample also encode this CDR3. This chain links TRBV5-1 with TRBJ1-1; weak D call: TRBD1 (5 bases). Germline values: CDR1 SGHRS, CDR2 YFSETQ. CDR3 length: 14 residues. Trimming pared 4 bases from V and 1 base from J, leaving 11 bases between. The CDR3 nucleotides are TGCGCCAGCAGCCTAGGGGCCGAGAACACTGAAGCTTTCTTT. This codes for CASSLGAENTEAFF. Looking up the rest from reference TRBV5-1 and TRBJ1-1 gives the full variable domain: KAGVTQTPRYLIKTRGQQVTLSCSPISGHRSVSWYQQTPGQGLQFLFEYFSETQRNKGNFPGRFSGRQFSNSRSEMNVSTLELGDSALYLCASSLGAENTEAFFGQGTRLTVV.

The chain joins TRBV5-1 to TRBJ2-1; D ambiguous. V was shortened by 5 bases and J by 5 bases, with 8 bases between the two germline ends. CDR1 and CDR2 from the germline V gene are SGHRS and YFSETQ. The CDR3 has 12 amino acids. The chain's CDR3 is CASSGEDNEQFF. In DNA, the CDR3 is TGCGCCAGCAGTGGAGAGGACAATGAGCAGTTCTTC.

In its sample, this clone was seen once. This chain joins TRBV2 and TRBJ2-3; 9 bases line up with TRBD2. Germline V gives CDR1 SNHLY, CDR2 FYNNEI. The V gene end was trimmed by 3 bases and the J gene end by 6 bases; junction bases not matched to a gene: 13. The CDR3 loop spans 17 amino acids. CDR3 residues: CASSEGLASPRLDTQYF. DNA for the CDR3: TGTGCCAGCAGTGAGGGACTAGCCTCCCCGCGTCTGGATACGCAGTATTTT.

On this clone: The junction shows a germline mismatch at one end, possibly a read error. J is TRBJ2-1 and V is TRBV19, with 9 bases that match TRBD1. In germline, CDR1 is LNHDA, CDR2 SQIVND (reference sequence). CDR3 length equals 15 residues. The CDR3 DNA sequence: TGTGCCACTAGTCGCCCGGGACAGGGCACGAATGAGCAGTTCTTC. Protein product: CATSRPGQGTNEQFF.

This clone occurred a few times. The rearrangement joins TRBV2 to TRBJ2-1; 11 bases are a match to TRBD2. The length of the CDR3 is 17 residues. V was pared by 3 bases and J by 6 bases, with 10 bases of the junction left unmatched. Germline assignment: CDR1 SNHLY and CDR2 FYNNEI. CDR3 bases: TGTGCCAGCAGTGAGCAAATAGCGGGAGGGTTGATCAATGAGCAGTTCTTC. It yields the protein CASSEQIAGGLINEQFF.

This clone was seen a few times. The chain joins TRBV9 to TRBJ1-6; maybe TRBD1 (6 bases). The CDR3 consists of 14 residues. The germline V and J ends were trimmed by 3 bases and 7 bases, with 11 bases remaining between them. In germline, CDR1 is SGDLS, CDR2 YYNGEE. In DNA, the CDR3 is TGTGCCAGCAGCGCCCGAACAGGGAATTCACCCCTCCACTTT. Residues: CASSARTGNSPLHF.

The genes are TRBV19 and TRBJ1-2; 11 nucleotides match TRBD1. The CDR3 extends over 14 amino acids. From germline, CDR1 is LNHDA and CDR2 SQIVND (reference sequence). With 7 bases clipped from V and 8 bases from J, the junction kept 9 bases outside the gene matches. CDR3 amino acids: CASTYRTGGFGYTF. For the CDR3, the DNA is TGTGCCAGTACCTACCGGACAGGGGGCTTCGGCTACACCTTC. Filled out from reference TRBV19 and TRBJ1-2, the complete variable domain reads DGGITQSPKYLFRKEGQNVTLSCEQNLNHDAMYWYRQDPGQGLRLIYYSQIVNDFQKGDIAEGYSVSREKKESFPLTVTSAQKNPTAFYLCASTYRTGGFGYTFGSGTRLTVV.

The rearrangement uses TRBV10-2 and TRBJ1-2; D gene unclear. The CDR3 has 14 residues. V was shortened by 2 bases and J by 4 bases, with 11 bases between the two germline ends. Per the germline V gene, CDR1 is WSHSY and CDR2 is SAAADI. The CDR3 nucleotides are TGCGCCAGCAGTGAGCGGCAGGTGTCCTATGGCTACACCTTC. This encodes CASSERQVSYGYTF.

V gene TRBV19 combines with J gene TRBJ1-4; 8 bases align to TRBD1. V trimming: 5 bases; J trimming: 8 bases; junction bases outside the gene matches: 4. The CDR3 is 13 amino acids. The germline CDR1 and CDR2 sequences are LNHDA and SQIVND (reference sequence). In DNA, the CDR3 is TGTGCCAGTAGTGACAGGGGCGGAGAAAAACTGTTTTTT. As protein: CASSDRGGEKLFF.

A single count supports this clone. The J gene is TRBJ2-3, the V gene TRBV6-5, with D unresolved. Looked up from germline, CDR1 is MNHEY and CDR2 is SVGAGI. V lost 6 bases to trimming and J lost 0 bases, with 7 bases between them. The CDR3 loop spans 13 amino acids. The CDR3 loop reads CASRTDSTDTQYF. CDR3 in DNA: TGTGCCAGCAGAACAGACAGCACAGATACGCAGTATTTT.

This chain uses TRBV11-1 with TRBJ2-7; tentatively, D is TRBD1 (6 bases). The CDR3 is 14 amino acids. Trimming removed 1 base at V and 6 bases at J, with 13 bases between. The germline CDR1 and CDR2 sequences are SGHAT and FQDESV (reference sequence). CDR3 residues: CASSLEPGRGEQYF. The CDR3 nucleotides are TGTGCCAGCAGCTTAGAACCGGGCAGGGGCGAGCAGTACTTC.

V and J are TRBV7-3 and TRBJ2-3; maybe TRBD2 (6 bases). V was cut by 1 base and J by 6 bases, with 20 bases left in between. CDR1 is SGHTA and CDR2 is FQGTGA in the germline V gene. The CDR3 is 17 amino acids. For the CDR3, the DNA is TGTGCCAGCAGCTTAAAGGTCGGGACTCCGGGGGAGGATACGCAGTATTTT. Translation gives CASSLKVGTPGEDTQYF. Based on the CDR3 plus reference TRBV7-3 and TRBJ2-3, the full variable domain is GAGVSQTPSNKVTEKGKYVELRCDPISGHTALYWYRQSLGQGPEFLIYFQGTGAADDSGLPNDRFFAVRPEGSVSTLKIQRTERGDSAVYLCASSLKVGTPGEDTQYFGPGTRLTVL.

The V gene is TRBV7-3, the J gene TRBJ2-1; TRBD2 aligns across 10 bases. V shed 3 bases and J 9 bases; nucleotides not matched to a gene: 5. The CDR3 has 14 residues. The germline V gene has CDR1 SGHTA and CDR2 FQGTGA. CDR3 residues: CASSFGLAGGEQFF. For the CDR3, the DNA is TGTGCCAGCAGCTTTGGTTTAGCGGGGGGTGAGCAGTTCTTC.

This chain joins TRBV6-5 and TRBJ1-2, with D hard to call. The germline CDR1 and CDR2 sequences are MNHEY and SVGAGI. The CDR3 runs 13 residues. The V end was cut by 6 bases, the J end by 6 bases, with 14 bases between. DNA for the CDR3: TGTGCCAGCAGGCGGCAAGGAGGAGATGGCTACACCTTC. Protein sequence: CASRRQGGDGYTF.

This clone was seen at least ten times. The rearrangement joins TRBV5-4 to TRBJ2-7; D is ambiguous. Trimming pared 0 bases from V and 9 bases from J, leaving 10 bases between. Germline-derived CDR1 and CDR2 are SGHNT and YYREEE (reference sequence). This CDR3 is built from 12 residues. This CDR3 is CASSLDLGGQYF. The CDR3 DNA is TGTGCCAGCAGCTTGGACCTCGGTGGGCAGTACTTC. The whole variable domain, filled in from reference TRBV5-4 and TRBJ2-7, reads ETGVTQSPTHLIKTRGQQVTLRCSSQSGHNTVSWYQQALGQGPQFIFQYYREEENGRGNFPPRFSGLQFPNYSSELNVNALELDDSALYLCASSLDLGGQYFGPGTRLTVT.

The DNA for the CDR3 is TGCGCCAGCAGCCAACAAATACAGCTAGCGGGATCAGGGGAGCAGTTCTTC. Translated, it gives CASSQQIQLAGSGEQFF. V and J are TRBV4-1 and TRBJ2-1; 9 nucleotides match TRBD2. CDR1 and CDR2 (germline): MGHRA, YSYEKL. CDR3 size: 17 residues. V trimming: 2 bases; J trimming: 10 bases; junction bases outside the gene matches: 15.

The chain employs TRBV21-1 and TRBJ1-5. TRBV21-1 is a pseudogene locus. The length of the CDR3 is 14 residues. For the CDR3, the DNA is TGTGCCAGCAGCAATGAGTATAGCAATCAGCCCCAGCATTTT. Translating it yields CASSNEYSNQPQHF.